This paragraph covers one T cell receptor (beta chain) sequence. The antigen remains unidentified. The record originates from a study of T-cell reconstitution after alpha-beta-depleted transplantation in children. Study conclusions and caveats: As was reported, about two months after transplant, alpha-beta T cells came from several hundred expanded graft clones. Surviving recipient T cells and thymic progenitors accounted for the high day-60 TCRbeta diversity observed in some patients. Newly produced T cells mostly provided counts and TCRbeta diversity after one year, as hyperexpanded clones declined.

V lost 5 bases and J lost 5, with 14 bases in between. CDR3 size: 13 residues. CDR1 and CDR2 from the germline V gene are SGHRS and YFSETQ. The TCRbeta library was prepared with unique molecular identifiers. Each CDR3 protein is one row after TCRdb ran MiXCR on the PCR reads. The data hold about 830,000 distinct CDR3 sequences, with approximately 15% observed a single time. This TCR was sampled from a male patient aged 10-17 years who had a stem cell transplant for acute lymphoblastic leukemia, so the T cells may come from the graft donor. V and J are TRBV5-1 and TRBJ2-7; D is unclear. The starting material was PBMCs, mostly from graft donor cells, obtained 360 days after TCRalphabeta/CD19-depleted stem cell transplant. The CDR3 DNA is TGCGCCAGCAGTATAGGGCCTCGGGACGAGCAGTACTTC. Translating gives CASSIGPRDEQYF.